Listed below are T cell receptor beta chains from one sample, sequenced in a study of radiation and T cells in renal cell carcinoma. Assay: immunoSEQ multiplex PCR; the TCRdb copy retains only in-frame clones and omits some. The sample has around 120,000 clones, 81% seen once. The sample in question was blood, obtained from a patient whose treatment included radiotherapy and nephrectomy. Source of these receptors: a woman aged 60-70 years with renal cell carcinoma. Each CDR3 is given with its conserved first and last residue. The D gene is left open where the match is weak. Not all rows give a size; the values are once, few, many and, for expanded clones, a class.

j_call: TRBJ1-2
v_call: TRBV5-4
clone_size: many
d_call: TRBD1
cdr3_nt: TGTGCCAGCAGCCCCAGCCCCTTGACAGGGGACTATGGCTACACCTTC
cdr3_aa: CASSPSPLTGDYGYTF

j_call: TRBJ2-1
v_call: TRBV6-5
clone_size: .
d_call: TRBD2
cdr3_nt: TGTGCCAGCAGTTTAGCGGGAGTCTCCCACAATGAGCAGTTCTTC
cdr3_aa: CASSLAGVSHNEQFF

j_call: TRBJ2-2
v_call: TRBV7-8
clone_size: .
d_call: .
cdr3_nt: TGTGCCAGCAGCTTAGCGGGTCCACGGGCAGCGAACACCGGGGAGCTGTTTTTT
cdr3_aa: CASSLAGPRAANTGELFF

j_call: TRBJ2-2
v_call: TRBV9
clone_size: .
d_call: .
cdr3_nt: TGTGCCAGCAGCGGGACCGGACAGAACACCGGGGAGCTGTTTTTT
cdr3_aa: CASSGTGQNTGELFF

j_call: TRBJ2-5
v_call: TRBV19
clone_size: .
d_call: .
cdr3_nt: TGTGCCAGTAGTATAAGACGCCAAGAGACCCAGTACTTC
cdr3_aa: CASSIRRQETQYF

j_call: TRBJ2-1
v_call: TRBV6-1
clone_size: .
d_call: .
cdr3_nt: TGTGCCAGCAGTGAATCCAGGTACGATGAGCAGTTCTTC
cdr3_aa: CASSESRYDEQFF

j_call: TRBJ2-7
v_call: TRBV7-9
clone_size: .
d_call: .
cdr3_nt: TGTGCCAGCAGCTTAGTGGCGGGACAGTACTACGAGCAGTACTTC
cdr3_aa: CASSLVAGQYYEQYF

j_call: TRBJ1-2
v_call: TRBV13
clone_size: .
d_call: .
cdr3_nt: TGTGCCAGCAGCTTAGGACGGACCGGTGGTGGCTACACCTTC
cdr3_aa: CASSLGRTGGGYTF

j_call: TRBJ1-3
v_call: TRBV6-5
clone_size: once
d_call: .
cdr3_nt: TGTGCCAGCAGTTTTGGACTACCAAGCTCTGGAAACACCATATATTTT
cdr3_aa: CASSFGLPSSGNTIYF

j_call: TRBJ2-5
v_call: TRBV5-1
clone_size: .
d_call: .
cdr3_nt: TGCGCCAGCAGCTTGGTGGGGGACTTCCAAGAGACCCAGTACTTC
cdr3_aa: CASSLVGDFQETQYF

j_call: TRBJ2-7
v_call: TRBV28
clone_size: few
d_call: .
cdr3_nt: TGTGCCAGCAGTTGGAACGGAGACTCCTACGAGCAGTACTTC
cdr3_aa: CASSWNGDSYEQYF

j_call: TRBJ1-1
v_call: TRBV29-1
clone_size: .
d_call: .
cdr3_nt: TGCAGCGTCGCCTGGGACCGTGGCTCTGAAGCTTTCTTT
cdr3_aa: CSVAWDRGSEAFF

j_call: TRBJ1-2
v_call: TRBV27
clone_size: few
d_call: TRBD1
cdr3_nt: TGTGCCAGCAGCCGGACCGGGACAGGGGGTGCTTCCCCCTATGGCTACACCTTC
cdr3_aa: CASSRTGTGGASPYGYTF

j_call: TRBJ1-1
v_call: TRBV11-2
clone_size: .
d_call: TRBD1
cdr3_nt: TGTGCCAGCAGCTTGGGGGGACAGGGGAACACTGAAGCTTTCTTT
cdr3_aa: CASSLGGQGNTEAFF

j_call: TRBJ2-5
v_call: TRBV6-5
clone_size: once
d_call: .
cdr3_nt: TGTGCCAGCAGTTACTCGAGAGGGGAAGAGACCCAGTACTTC
cdr3_aa: CASSYSRGEETQYF

j_call: TRBJ2-1
v_call: TRBV29-1
clone_size: .
d_call: .
cdr3_nt: TGCAGCGTTGAAGTGGTCTACAATGAGCAGTTCTTC
cdr3_aa: CSVEVVYNEQFF

j_call: TRBJ2-3
v_call: TRBV11-3
clone_size: .
d_call: .
cdr3_nt: TGTGCCAGCAGCTTGGGGTGGAGCACAGATACGCAGTATTTT
cdr3_aa: CASSLGWSTDTQYF

j_call: TRBJ2-7
v_call: TRBV15
clone_size: .
d_call: .
cdr3_nt: TGTGCCACCAGCAGAGGCCCCTACGAGCAGTACTTC
cdr3_aa: CATSRGPYEQYF

j_call: TRBJ2-7
v_call: TRBV18
clone_size: .
d_call: .
cdr3_nt: TGTGCCAGCTCACGTGGGGGGGCAGAAGGCGAGCAGTACTTC
cdr3_aa: CASSRGGAEGEQYF

j_call: TRBJ2-2
v_call: TRBV19
clone_size: .
d_call: TRBD1
cdr3_nt: TGTGCCAGTACACCGGACAGGGGGCGGATCGCGAACACCGGGGAGCTGTTTTTT
cdr3_aa: CASTPDRGRIANTGELFF

j_call: TRBJ2-7
v_call: TRBV30
clone_size: .
d_call: .
cdr3_nt: TGTGCCTGGAGCCTGGGTTTTTTCTACGAGCAGTACTTC
cdr3_aa: CAWSLGFFYEQYF

j_call: TRBJ2-1
v_call: TRBV15
clone_size: .
d_call: .
cdr3_nt: TGTGCCACCAGCAGAGATAGGACTTATACGATTGAGCAGTTCTTC
cdr3_aa: CATSRDRTYTIEQFF

j_call: TRBJ1-1
v_call: TRBV18
clone_size: few
d_call: .
cdr3_nt: TGTGCCAGCTCACCATCTGAGGGGTCGGGATCGAACACTGAAGCTTTCTTT
cdr3_aa: CASSPSEGSGSNTEAFF

j_call: TRBJ2-5
v_call: TRBV5-1
clone_size: .
d_call: TRBD2
cdr3_nt: TGCGCCAGCAGCCCCCTAGCGGGAGTGGAGGAGACCCAGTACTTC
cdr3_aa: CASSPLAGVEETQYF

j_call: TRBJ2-6
v_call: TRBV7-2
clone_size: .
d_call: .
cdr3_nt: TGTGCCAGCAGCTTAGCCCCTTGGGGTACTGGGGCCAACGTCCTGACTTTC
cdr3_aa: CASSLAPWGTGANVLTF

j_call: TRBJ2-1
v_call: TRBV2
clone_size: .
d_call: TRBD2
cdr3_nt: TGTGCCAGCAGTGAATGGGGGAGGGACAATGAGCAGTTCTTC
cdr3_aa: CASSEWGRDNEQFF

j_call: TRBJ2-3
v_call: TRBV29-1
clone_size: .
d_call: .
cdr3_nt: TGCAGCGTTGAAGGGTTGGGGGGGCGCGCGTACATTAGCACAGATACGCAGTATTTT
cdr3_aa: CSVEGLGGRAYISTDTQYF

j_call: TRBJ2-3
v_call: TRBV4-2
clone_size: .
d_call: TRBD2
cdr3_nt: TGTGCCAGCAGCCCAAGATCTCCTAGCGGGGCAATTAGCACAGATACGCAGTATTTT
cdr3_aa: CASSPRSPSGAISTDTQYF

j_call: TRBJ2-7
v_call: TRBV30
clone_size: once
d_call: TRBD2
cdr3_nt: TGTGCCTGGAGTGTCGGACTAGCCATGGGGGAGCAGTACTTC
cdr3_aa: CAWSVGLAMGEQYF

j_call: TRBJ1-3
v_call: TRBV5-1
clone_size: .
d_call: .
cdr3_nt: TGCGCCAGCAGCTTGGGTATTCCTGGAAACACCATATATTTT
cdr3_aa: CASSLGIPGNTIYF

j_call: TRBJ1-2
v_call: TRBV15
clone_size: .
d_call: .
cdr3_nt: TGTGCCACCAGCAGAGACGCTAACCCTTCCCTCCATGGCTACACCTTC
cdr3_aa: CATSRDANPSLHGYTF

j_call: TRBJ2-3
v_call: TRBV5-1
clone_size: few
d_call: TRBD1
cdr3_nt: TGCGCCAGCAGCTCCGGCACAGGGGCGAGCCTCACAGATACGCAGTATTTT
cdr3_aa: CASSSGTGASLTDTQYF

j_call: TRBJ1-1
v_call: TRBV10-3
clone_size: few
d_call: .
cdr3_nt: TGTGCCATCAGTGTCCGACAGACTGAAGCTTTCTTT
cdr3_aa: CAISVRQTEAFF

j_call: TRBJ2-5
v_call: TRBV15
clone_size: .
d_call: TRBD2
cdr3_nt: TGTGCCACCAGCAGGGGGAGCGGGAATTTCGGAGAGACCCAGTACTTC
cdr3_aa: CATSRGSGNFGETQYF

j_call: TRBJ2-7
v_call: TRBV5-8
clone_size: .
d_call: .
cdr3_nt: TGTGCCAGCAGCCCGGGTCCCCGGTCTTACGAGCAGTACTTC
cdr3_aa: CASSPGPRSYEQYF

j_call: TRBJ1-1
v_call: TRBV6-5
clone_size: .
d_call: .
cdr3_nt: TGTGCCAGCAGTTACGGGGGACGGAGCACTGAAGCTTTCTTT
cdr3_aa: CASSYGGRSTEAFF

j_call: TRBJ1-1
v_call: TRBV5-1
clone_size: .
d_call: .
cdr3_nt: TGCGCCAGCAGCTTGAAGGTGAACACTGAAGCTTTCTTT
cdr3_aa: CASSLKVNTEAFF

j_call: TRBJ1-5
v_call: TRBV19
clone_size: .
d_call: .
cdr3_nt: TGTGCCAGTAGTATGCAAGGTTATCAGCCCCAGCATTTT
cdr3_aa: CASSMQGYQPQHF

j_call: TRBJ2-1
v_call: TRBV27
clone_size: .
d_call: .
cdr3_nt: TGTGCCAGCAGGGACTATACCTACAATGAGCAGTTCTTC
cdr3_aa: CASRDYTYNEQFF

j_call: TRBJ2-1
v_call: TRBV27
clone_size: .
d_call: .
cdr3_nt: TGTGCCAGCAGGGCTCTAGACTCCTACAATGAGCAGTTCTTC
cdr3_aa: CASRALDSYNEQFF

j_call: TRBJ2-3
v_call: TRBV5-4
clone_size: .
d_call: TRBD2
cdr3_nt: TGTGCCAGCAGCTTGGTAACTAGCGGGAGCACAGATACGCAGTATTTT
cdr3_aa: CASSLVTSGSTDTQYF

j_call: TRBJ2-1
v_call: TRBV5-1
clone_size: .
d_call: .
cdr3_nt: TGCGCCAGCAGCTTGGTGGTAGCCTTAAGCTCCTACAATGAGCAGTTCTTC
cdr3_aa: CASSLVVALSSYNEQFF

j_call: TRBJ1-1
v_call: TRBV18
clone_size: .
d_call: .
cdr3_nt: TGTGCCAGCTTATCAGGGAGACTGAACACTGAAGCTTTCTTT
cdr3_aa: CASLSGRLNTEAFF

j_call: TRBJ1-2
v_call: TRBV7-9
clone_size: .
d_call: .
cdr3_nt: TGTGCCAGCAGCTTAGGGGCAGGGTATGGCTACACCTTC
cdr3_aa: CASSLGAGYGYTF

j_call: TRBJ2-7
v_call: TRBV5-1
clone_size: .
d_call: .
cdr3_nt: TGCGCCAGCAGCGCGGGACCGAACTCCTACGAGCAGTACTTC
cdr3_aa: CASSAGPNSYEQYF

j_call: TRBJ2-5
v_call: TRBV6-5
clone_size: once
d_call: .
cdr3_nt: TGTGCCTGCGGAATCAGGGAGACCCAGTACTTC
cdr3_aa: CACGIRETQYF

j_call: TRBJ1-5
v_call: TRBV11-2
clone_size: many
d_call: .
cdr3_nt: TGTGCCAGCAGCTTGGGGGCTACAGGGTCCCAGCCCCAGCATTTT
cdr3_aa: CASSLGATGSQPQHF

j_call: TRBJ2-3
v_call: TRBV4-2
clone_size: .
d_call: .
cdr3_nt: TGTGCCAGCAGCCAGCAGGAGGGTGTGGGCACAGATACGCAGTATTTT
cdr3_aa: CASSQQEGVGTDTQYF

j_call: TRBJ2-7
v_call: TRBV21-1
clone_size: .
d_call: .
cdr3_nt: TGTGCCAAACCGGACGAGCAGTACTTC
cdr3_aa: CAKPDEQYF

j_call: TRBJ1-1
v_call: TRBV5-4
clone_size: once
d_call: .
cdr3_nt: TGTGCCAGCAGCTCGATAGGTACTGAAGCTTTCTTT
cdr3_aa: CASSSIGTEAFF

j_call: TRBJ1-2
v_call: TRBV4-1
clone_size: .
d_call: .
cdr3_nt: TGCGCCAGCAGCCAAGATGGGGCAGGGCCCTATGGCTACACCTTC
cdr3_aa: CASSQDGAGPYGYTF

j_call: TRBJ1-5
v_call: TRBV28
clone_size: .
d_call: .
cdr3_nt: TGTGCCAGCAGTTGGGGGGGTAGGGATCAGCCCCAGCATTTT
cdr3_aa: CASSWGGRDQPQHF

j_call: TRBJ1-1
v_call: TRBV7-9
clone_size: .
d_call: TRBD1
cdr3_nt: TGTGCCAGCAGCCACGACAGGGGAGGGTTGGACACTGAAGCTTTCTTT
cdr3_aa: CASSHDRGGLDTEAFF

j_call: TRBJ1-2
v_call: TRBV18
clone_size: .
d_call: .
cdr3_nt: TGTGCCAGCTCACCTATTGACGATAACTATGGCTACACCTTC
cdr3_aa: CASSPIDDNYGYTF

j_call: TRBJ1-1
v_call: TRBV4-2
clone_size: .
d_call: TRBD1
cdr3_nt: TGTGCCAGCAGCCCTATGGGGACAGGGGGTAATGAAGCTTTCTTT
cdr3_aa: CASSPMGTGGNEAFF

j_call: TRBJ2-2
v_call: TRBV9
clone_size: .
d_call: .
cdr3_nt: TGTGCCAGCAGCCCAGAGGGGGGGACCGGGGAGCTGTTTTTT
cdr3_aa: CASSPEGGTGELFF

j_call: TRBJ2-7
v_call: TRBV29-1
clone_size: .
d_call: TRBD2
cdr3_nt: TGCAGCGTTGATTATGGGGGGGTGGAACAGTACTTC
cdr3_aa: CSVDYGGVEQYF

j_call: TRBJ2-7
v_call: TRBV28
clone_size: .
d_call: .
cdr3_nt: TGTGCCAGCAGTTTCGGACAGCAGCACGAGCAGTACTTC
cdr3_aa: CASSFGQQHEQYF

j_call: TRBJ2-2
v_call: TRBV10-1
clone_size: .
d_call: .
cdr3_nt: TGCGCCAGCAGTGAAGTTGGCGGAGGCGGGAACACCGGGGAGCTGTTTTTT
cdr3_aa: CASSEVGGGGNTGELFF